Detailed here is one T cell receptor (beta chain). These data come from a study of T cells after yellow fever vaccination. TCRdb ran MiXCR on the 5' RACE reads and lists one entry per CDR3 protein. The sample lists 200,000 to 300,000 distinct CDR3 sequences, around 6.7% occurring once. V gave up 6 bases and J gave up 6 bases, with 12 bases separating them. This CDR3 contains 13 residues. This sequence originates from a man between 25 and 39 years old who received the YFV17D yellow fever vaccine. The specimen was CD4+ T cells sorted from PBMCs, collected on the day of the yellow fever booster vaccination. V is TRBV12-3 or TRBV12-4 and J is TRBJ1-5; D unclear. As DNA, the CDR3 is TGTGCCAGCAGAGACTCTACCGTTCAGCCCCAGCATTTT. Its protein is CASRDSTVQPQHF.